The TCR beta chain under discussion was sequenced for a study of T cell responses to AZD1222 COVID-19 vaccine. This CDR3 has 15 residues. V was pared by 6 bases and J by 4 bases, with 7 bases of the junction left unmatched. CDR1 and CDR2 (germline): MDHEN, SYDVKM. Method: immunoSEQ multiplex PCR; TCRdb's copy keeps in-frame clones and lacks some. The sample contains roughly 80,000 clones, approximately 87% of which appear only once. The TCR comes from an adult who received the AZD1222 COVID-19 vaccine. The V call is TRBV28, the J call TRBJ2-3; 10 nucleotides agree with TRBD2. The input for sequencing was peripheral blood, taken 28 days after the second AZD1222 dose. The CDR3 nucleotides read TGTGCCAGCAGCTCCACTAGCGGGGCCGCAGATACGCAGTATTTT. It translates to CASSSTSGAADTQYF.